Shown below are 24 T cell receptor beta chains from a single sample sequenced in a study of blood T cells in healthy people across ages. A second roughly 6 to 11 cycle PCR used barcoded and J-beta primers. TCRdb analysed the 5' RACE reads with MiXCR anew, one entry per CDR3 protein. The sample holds roughly 410,000 distinct CDR3 sequences; 50% to 60% are singletons and the top ten take 50% to 65%. Material for sequencing was blood. These TCRs come from a man aged 60 to 75 in good health.

The table lists this clonotype with a few counts. J is TRBJ1-2 and V is TRBV5-1, with TRBD1 as a possible D gene (6 bases). V gave up 0 bases and J gave up 7 bases, with 10 bases separating them. The CDR3 spans 13 residues. Germline CDR1 and CDR2: SGHRS and YFSETQ. The CDR3 loop is CASSLVQGLGYTF. The CDR3 coding sequence is TGCGCCAGCAGCTTGGTTCAGGGGCTTGGCTACACCTTC. Based on the CDR3 plus reference TRBV5-1 and TRBJ1-2, the full variable domain is KAGVTQTPRYLIKTRGQQVTLSCSPISGHRSVSWYQQTPGQGLQFLFEYFSETQRNKGNFPGRFSGRQFSNSRSEMNVSTLELGDSALYLCASSLVQGLGYTFGSGTRLTVV.

V usage is TRBV12-3 or TRBV12-4 and J usage is TRBJ2-6, with unresolved D. The ends were cut back, 8 bases at V and 0 bases at J, with 8 bases in the middle. The CDR3 has 14 amino acids. In DNA, the CDR3 is TGTGCCAGCCTCCGACTCTCTGGGGCCAACGTCCTGACTTTC. Protein sequence: CASLRLSGANVLTF.

This clonotype was seen a handful of times. This sequence joins TRBV20-1 and TRBJ1-5; 12 bases are a match to TRBD1. The V segment lost 2 bases and the J segment 6 bases; nucleotides outside the gene matches: 5. This CDR3 is built from 15 residues. Germline CDR1 reads DFQATT; CDR2 reads SNEGSKA (reference sequence). CDR3 nucleotides: TGCAGTGCTAGACCAGGGACAGGGGGCACTCAGCCCCAGCATTTT. Translation: CSARPGTGGTQPQHF.

This clonotype showed up just a few times. V gene TRBV11-2 combines with J gene TRBJ2-1; 7 nucleotides align to TRBD1. CDR1 is SGHAT, CDR2 FQNNGV, per germline. The V gene end was trimmed by 4 bases and the J gene end by 9 bases; junction bases not matched to a gene: 9. The CDR3 has 14 amino acids. CDR3 residues: CASSYNRGRSEQFF. The CDR3 nucleotides read TGTGCCAGCAGCTACAATAGGGGGCGATCTGAGCAGTTCTTC.

The chain uses TRBV18 and TRBJ2-5; unclear D gene. The J call may be mistaken, given a closer DNA end match to TRBJ2-7. CDR3 length: 13 residues. Germline CDR1 reads KGHSH; CDR2 reads LQKENI. This chain's CDR3 is CASSPGPTLEQYF. Written as DNA, the CDR3 is TGTGCCAGCTCACCAGGGCCGACCCTCGAGCAGTACTTC.

The V call is TRBV12-3 or TRBV12-4, the J call TRBJ1-1; 7 bases are shared with TRBD1. The CDR3 loop spans 13 amino acids. J was trimmed by 9 bases and V by 6 bases; bases with no gene match: 10. CDR3 in amino acids: CASSDQPGQKAFF. In nucleotides, the CDR3 is TGTGCCAGCAGCGACCAGCCGGGACAGAAAGCTTTCTTT.

The chain uses TRBV20-1 and TRBJ1-3; possibly TRBD1 for D (5 bases). In germline, CDR1 is DFQATT, CDR2 SNEGSKA (reference sequence). The CDR3 sequence is 13 residues long. V lost 5 bases and J 0 bases, leaving 8 bases between the germline ends. CDR3 amino acids: CSAYDSSGNTIYF. CDR3 sequence (DNA): TGCAGTGCTTATGACAGCTCTGGAAACACCATATATTTT.

In its sample, this clonotype was seen a few times. V and J are TRBV7-2 and TRBJ2-3; tentatively, D is TRBD1 (6 bases). In germline, CDR1 is SGHTA, CDR2 FQGNSA. Between the trimmed V and J ends, which lost 5 bases and 5 bases, there was a span of 17 bases. The CDR3 runs to 15 residues. The CDR3 coding sequence is TGTGCCAGCAGCAGCCGGGACAATCCCAAAGATACGCAGTATTTT. Translated: CASSSRDNPKDTQYF.

The chain is built from TRBV11-1 and TRBJ2-7, with D perhaps matching TRBD2 (6 bases). In germline, CDR1 is SGHAT, CDR2 FQDESV (reference sequence). V lost 5 bases to trimming and J lost 2 bases, with 16 bases between them. The CDR3 has 15 residues. The CDR3 DNA reads as TGTGCCAGCAGCCCTCGGCCAGGAGGGCCCTACGAGCAGTACTTC. Translated, it gives CASSPRPGGPYEQYF. The full variable domain, with the rest looked up from reference TRBV11-1 and TRBJ2-7, is EAEVAQSPRYKITEKSQAVAFWCDPISGHATLYWYRQILGQGPELLVQFQDESVVDDSQLPKDRFSAERLKGVDSTLKIQPAELGDSAMYLCASSPRPGGPYEQYFGPGTRLTVT.

The chain employs TRBV15 and TRBJ1-5, with D perhaps TRBD1 (6 bases). The CDR3 consists of 19 residues. Trimming removed 3 bases at V and 1 base at J, with 22 bases between. Germline lookup yields CDR1 LNHNV and CDR2 YYDKDF (reference sequence). CDR3 in amino acids: CATSSPKGGQGRSNQPQHF. The CDR3 coding sequence is TGTGCCACCAGCAGTCCCAAGGGAGGTCAGGGGCGAAGCAATCAGCCCCAGCATTTT.

V gene TRBV5-1 combines with J gene TRBJ2-6; no clear D gene. This CDR3 region has 16 residues. Germline V lookup: CDR1 SGHRS, CDR2 YFSETQ. Trimming stripped 6 bases from V and 0 bases from J, with 13 bases between. The CDR3 region has the DNA TGCGCCAGCACTCAGTCGAGGAGCTCTGGGGCCAACGTCCTGACTTTC. This codes for CASTQSRSSGANVLTF.

This clonotype was seen only a few times. CDR3 residues: CSVEVRSYNEQFF. Here the CDR3 DNA reads TGCAGCGTCGAGGTACGCTCCTACAATGAGCAGTTCTTC. The chain recombines TRBV29-1 with TRBJ2-1, with unresolved D. The CDR3 loop spans 13 amino acids. Germline V gene lookup returns CDR1 SQVTM and CDR2 ANQGSEA. Trimming took off 6 bases at V and 0 bases at J, with 9 bases between the two ends.

Remarks on this clonotype: A junction boundary mismatches the germline segment, possibly from a read error. The chain uses TRBV4-2 and TRBJ2-3; TRBD2 is a possible D gene (7 bases). The CDR3 length is 17 residues. Germline loops: CDR1 LGHNA, CDR2 YNFKEQ. Here the CDR3 DNA reads TGTGCCTGCAGCCAAGAGGGCCCGGGGGGCCTCACTGATGCGCAGTATTTT. Translated: CACSQEGPGGLTDAQYF.

In this sample, this clonotype turned up a few times. The rearrangement joins TRBV6-5 to TRBJ2-1; the match to TRBD2 covers 9 bases. The trim removed 6 bases at V and 7 bases at J, leaving 10 bases unmatched. The CDR3 is 15 residues long. Germline V gene lookup returns CDR1 MNHEY and CDR2 SVGAGI. The CDR3 region is CASSPGLAGRNEQFF. The DNA of the CDR3 is TGTGCCAGCAGCCCCGGGCTAGCGGGACGAAATGAGCAGTTCTTC.

The V gene is TRBV28, the J gene TRBJ1-2, with D tentatively TRBD1 (6 bases). Germline-derived CDR1 and CDR2 are MDHEN and SYDVKM. The CDR3 spans 14 residues. V was pared by 5 bases and J by 7 bases, with 17 bases between. CDR3 residues: CASSTQQGLTGYTF. The CDR3, as DNA: TGTGCCAGCAGTACGCAACAGGGATTAACTGGCTACACCTTC.

V is TRBV20-1 and J is TRBJ2-1, with 8 bases that match TRBD2. Germline CDR1 DFQATT, CDR2 SNEGSKA (reference sequence). The CDR3 contains 16 residues. The J segment lost 2 bases and the V segment lost 3 bases, leaving 9 bases of the junction unmatched. The CDR3, as DNA: TGCAGTGCTAGCGGAGGACTAGCAGCGGCCTACAATGAGCAGTTCTTC. It codes for CSASGGLAAAYNEQFF.

CDR3: CVILDRGGYTF. As DNA, the CDR3 is TGTGTCATCCTAGACAGGGGCGGCTACACCTTC. V is TRBV28 and J is TRBJ1-2, with 8 bases matching TRBD1. The CDR3 sequence is 11 residues long. The germline V gene encodes CDR1 MDHEN and CDR2 SYDVKM.

The chain couples TRBV10-3 to TRBJ2-7; the match to TRBD2 covers 10 bases. J was trimmed by 3 bases and V by 2 bases; bases with no gene match: 1. The CDR3 is 14 residues long. Germline CDR1 reads ENHRY; CDR2 reads SYGVKD. The CDR3 is CAISEASGSYEQYF. CDR3 nucleotides: TGTGCCATCAGTGAGGCTAGCGGGAGCTACGAGCAGTACTTC.

The chain has TRBV2 and TRBJ2-3; 13 bases agree with TRBD2. Germline V gives CDR1 SNHLY, CDR2 FYNNEI. V gave up 6 bases and J gave up 2 bases; unmatched junction bases: 5. CDR3 size: 16 residues. CDR3 in amino acids: CASRRLAGGNTDTQYF. In nucleotides, the CDR3 is TGTGCCAGCAGACGACTAGCGGGGGGTAACACAGATACGCAGTATTTT.

The chain couples TRBV20-1 to TRBJ2-1, with 9 bases that match TRBD1. Gene TRBJ2-7 matches the end of the DNA better, so the J call may be wrong. The germline V gene has CDR1 DFQATT and CDR2 SNEGSKA (reference sequence). The CDR3 totals 15 residues. CDR3 region: CSGADGDRDSYEQYF. The CDR3 region has the DNA TGCAGTGGGGCCGATGGGGACAGGGACTCCTACGAGCAGTACTTC.

This clonotype was recorded a few times. V usage is TRBV4-3 and J usage is TRBJ2-7; 9 bases line up with TRBD1. V trimming: 4 bases; J trimming: 2 bases; junction bases outside the gene matches: 6. Germline V lookup: CDR1 LGHNA, CDR2 YSLEER. CDR3 length equals 15 residues. The CDR3 sequence: CASSRRQGGTYEQYF. The CDR3 region has the DNA TGCGCCAGCAGCCGCCGACAGGGGGGAACCTACGAGCAGTACTTC.

The V call is TRBV7-8, the J call TRBJ2-7; D gene ambiguous. The J call may be wrong; the DNA end is better matched by TRBJ2-5. The CDR3 sequence is 13 residues long. Germline CDR1 and CDR2: SGHVS and FQNEAQ. This CDR3 is CASSLGRRETQYF. Written as DNA, the CDR3 is TGTGCCAGCAGCTTAGGCCGACGGGAGACCCAGTACTTC.

J is TRBJ2-3 and V is TRBV29-1, with 8 positions matching TRBD2. V shed 5 bases and J 4 bases; nucleotides not matched to a gene: 11. CDR1 is SQVTM, CDR2 ANQGSEA, per germline. This CDR3 has 15 amino acids. This chain's CDR3 is CSVTTRAGEADTQYF. The CDR3 nucleotides are TGCAGCGTTACAACTCGAGCGGGGGAGGCAGATACGCAGTATTTT.

This sequence joins TRBV6-6 and TRBJ2-7; a weak D match, TRBD1 (5 bases). V was trimmed by 8 bases and J by 2 bases, leaving 13 bases between them. CDR1 MNHNY and CDR2 SVGAGI come from the germline V gene (reference sequence). The CDR3 consists of 13 residues. The CDR3 is CASQGGAPYEQYF. In nucleotides, the CDR3 is TGTGCCAGCCAGGGTGGGGCCCCCTACGAGCAGTACTTC.